One T cell receptor beta chain is described in this entry. As yet, its antigen is unknown. The CDR3 extends over 15 amino acids. Germline lookup yields CDR1 GTSNPN and CDR2 SVGIG (reference sequence). The ends were cut back, 1 base at V and 1 base at J, with 12 bases in the middle. The repertoire was sequenced with immunoSEQ multiplex PCR; TCRdb's copy has only in-frame clones and lacks some. The profile shows fewer than 85,000 clones, about nine tenths of them singletons. The data belong to a study of OX40 agonist ivuxolimab in advanced cancers. Study-level background: An agonistic human IgG2 monoclonal antibody against OX40 (CD134) was given. Dose-escalation cases comprised hepatocellular carcinoma, melanoma, renal cell or head and neck cancer. Overall study results and limits: There was clonal expansion of CD4+ and CD8+ blood T cells by week 6 at 0.1 to 3.0 mg/kg. Some patients without response likewise showed low normalized clonal expansion.

This sequence was found in an adult with an advanced solid tumor such as melanoma, head and neck, liver or kidney cancer. The V and J genes are TRBV30 and TRBJ2-3; D is unclear. Source: CD4+ or CD8+ T cells sorted from blood, taken in a trial of the OX40 agonist ivuxolimab. The CDR3 reads CAWSAEMIRTDTQYF. The CDR3 DNA reads as TGTGCCTGGAGTGCAGAGATGATTCGCACAGATACGCAGTATTTT.